A selection of T cell receptor beta chains follows, all from one sample in a study of blood T cell repertoires in COVID-19. Sequenced by immunoSEQ multiplex PCR; TCRdb stores in-frame clones only, minus some. Of around 290,000 clones listed, about 90% are singletons. The sequenced sample consisted of peripheral blood. Receptor source: a woman between 45 and 65 years old who had recovered from COVID-19. Each CDR3 is given with its conserved first and last residue. A D gene is named only where the DNA matches it firmly. Only some rows state a clone size, as once, few, many or a class for expanded clones.

>TRBV6-5|.|TRBJ1-2|.|12
TGTGCCAGCAGTTACAGGGGGTATGGCTACACCTTC
CASSYRGYGYTF
>TRBV18|.|TRBJ2-7|once|13
TGTGCCAGCTCCCCCTCGTCAGGGGACGAGCAGTACTTC
CASSPSSGDEQYF
>TRBV28|.|TRBJ2-5|.|14
TGTGCCAGCAGTTTCCAGGGGTTTAGGGAGACCCAGTACTTC
CASSFQGFRETQYF
>TRBV11-2|.|TRBJ2-2|.|14
TGTGCCAGCCAGGGGCCCCGTACGGGCGGGGAGCTGTTTTTT
CASQGPRTGGELFF
>TRBV4-1|TRBD1|TRBJ1-2|few|15
TGCGCCAGCAGCCAAAATTTGGACAGGGAATATGGCTACACCTTC
CASSQNLDREYGYTF
>TRBV20-1|.|TRBJ2-7|.|11
TGCAGTGCCGTAGCTGTCGACGAGCAGTACTTC
CSAVAVDEQYF
>TRBV29-1|.|TRBJ1-2|once|15
TGCAGCGTGGTCATTAATCCTACGGTCCCCTATGGCTACACCTTC
CSVVINPTVPYGYTF
>TRBV6-5|TRBD1|TRBJ1-2|.|13
TGTGCCAGCAGCTCGACAGGGGTCCATGGCTACACCTTC
CASSSTGVHGYTF
>TRBV5-4|.|TRBJ1-2|.|15
TGTGCCAGCAGCAGCGACAGGACGAATAACTATGGCTACACCTTC
CASSSDRTNNYGYTF
>TRBV28|TRBD2|TRBJ2-7|.|15
TGTGCCAGCAGCCAATCAAGACACGGGGAGGGAGAGCAGTACTTC
CASSQSRHGEGEQYF
>TRBV30|TRBD1|TRBJ2-5|.|13
TGTGCCTGGGAAAGGGACAGTCAAGAGACCCAGTACTTC
CAWERDSQETQYF
>TRBV4-1|.|TRBJ1-1|.|14
TGCGCCAGCAGCCATGTTTCGGTGAACACTGAAGCTTTCTTT
CASSHVSVNTEAFF
>TRBV14|TRBD2|TRBJ2-5|.|13
TGTGCCAGCAGCCAAGTACTAGCGGAGACCCAGTACTTC
CASSQVLAETQYF
>TRBV27|.|TRBJ2-1|.|17
TGTGCCAGCAAGTCCGGGGGGAGCCAGGGGAAATACAATGAGCAGTTCTTC
CASKSGGSQGKYNEQFF
>TRBV30|TRBD2|TRBJ2-4|.|13
TGTGCCTGGAGTGATAAGCGGGGAAACATTCAGTACTTC
CAWSDKRGNIQYF
>TRBV19|.|TRBJ1-5|.|13
TGTGCCAGTAACCGAACGCCCGGTCAGCCCCAGCATTTT
CASNRTPGQPQHF
>TRBV28|.|TRBJ1-6|.|16
TGTGCCAGCCTTGGGGGCAGGCCCCTCTATAATTCACCCCTCCACTTT
CASLGGRPLYNSPLHF
>TRBV10-2|.|TRBJ1-2|once|14
TGCGCCAGCAGTGGGGGGCGCGGGCTTAATGGCTACACCTTC
CASSGGRGLNGYTF
>TRBV7-2|TRBD1|TRBJ2-1|.|16
TGTGCCAGCAGCTTGTCCGGGACAGGGACCTGGAATGAGCAGTTCTTC
CASSLSGTGTWNEQFF
>TRBV12-3/TRBV12-4|.|TRBJ1-1|few|13
TGTGCCAGCAGTTTATTAGGGGGTGCTGAAGCTTTCTTT
CASSLLGGAEAFF
>TRBV18|.|TRBJ1-6|.|15
TGTGCCAGCTCACCATTCGCAGGGGAGAATTCACCCCTCCACTTT
CASSPFAGENSPLHF
>TRBV29-1|TRBD1|TRBJ1-1|once|12
TGCAGCGCTGGACAGGGAGGCACTGAAGCTTTCTTT
CSAGQGGTEAFF
>TRBV20-1|.|TRBJ1-5|.|18
TGCAGTGCTAGTAGAGGGGGGGCCCTATACAGGCGCAATCAGCCCCAGCATTTT
CSASRGGALYRRNQPQHF
>TRBV7-8|TRBD1|TRBJ2-5|once|15
TGTGCCAGCAGCTTCGACAGGGGAGCAAGAGAGACCCAGTACTTC
CASSFDRGARETQYF
>TRBV5-4|TRBD2|TRBJ2-5|.|17
TGTGCCAGCAGCTTGGCCGAAGGTAGCGGGGCTGAAGAGACCCAGTACTTC
CASSLAEGSGAEETQYF
>TRBV2|.|TRBJ1-1|.|15
TGTGCCAGCAGTGAAGGACAGTTAATGAACACTGAAGCTTTCTTT
CASSEGQLMNTEAFF
>TRBV5-8|.|TRBJ1-2|.|14
TGTGCCAGCAGCAATGAGGGGGGGGCCCATGGCTACACCTTC
CASSNEGGAHGYTF
>TRBV3-1/TRBV3-2|.|TRBJ2-1|.|15
TGTGCCAGCAGCCAAGATCGGGCGGGCTACAATGAGCAGTTCTTC
CASSQDRAGYNEQFF
>TRBV6-2/TRBV6-3|.|TRBJ2-7|.|17
TGTGCCAGCAGTTACTCGAGATACAGGACAACATCCTACGAGCAGTACTTC
CASSYSRYRTTSYEQYF
>TRBV20-1|.|TRBJ1-6|.|14
TGCAGTGCTAGTACCGGACAGTATAATTCACCCCTCCACTTT
CSASTGQYNSPLHF
>TRBV10-3|TRBD1|TRBJ2-7|.|15
TGTGCCATCAGCAAGGACAGGGGGGCGATCGACGAGCAGTACTTC
CAISKDRGAIDEQYF
>TRBV19|TRBD1|TRBJ1-2|.|17
TGTGCCAGTAGTACCCCTCCCGGGACAGCTGTAATGTATGGCTACACCTTC
CASSTPPGTAVMYGYTF
>TRBV7-6|.|TRBJ2-1|.|11
TGTGCCAGCAGCTCCGACTTGGAGCAGTTCTTC
CASSSDLEQFF
>TRBV5-4|TRBD2|TRBJ2-5|.|15
TGTGCCAGCAGCCCCGGACTAGCCCCCCAGGAGACCCAGTACTTC
CASSPGLAPQETQYF
>TRBV18|.|TRBJ1-2|.|12
TGTGCCAGCTCACCACGCCGGGAAGGCTACACCTTC
CASSPRREGYTF